The clone carrying this T cell receptor (beta chain) was counted many times. Its antigen is as yet unknown. This specimen comes from a study of T-cell memory formation after mild COVID-19. TCRdb independently ran MiXCR on the 5' RACE reads; one entry per CDR3 protein. The table includes 350,000 to 500,000 distinct CDR3 sequences, 20% detected once. Study-level points and caveats: The SARS-CoV-2 specificity of second-wave clones reaching peak at day 37 remained unverified.

Germline CDR1 is DFQATT and CDR2 is SNEGSKA (reference sequence). The CDR3 covers 14 residues. V was shortened by 4 bases and J by 4 bases, with 13 bases between the two germline ends. V is TRBV20-1 and J is TRBJ1-4, with a possible D match to TRBD1 (5 bases). The receptor was isolated from an adult woman who had mild COVID-19 (a few samples of this study predate the infection). Cell type and time point are not known. The material sequenced was PBMCs or a T cell subset sorted from them (not recorded which). For the CDR3, the DNA is TGCAGTGCTATGGTGTGGCAGGGTAATGAAAAACTGTTTTTT. The encoded protein is CSAMVWQGNEKLFF.